These 2 T cell receptor beta chains were sequenced from one sample in a study of Ad26.COV2.S vaccination and SARS-CoV-2 variants. Treatment reported: around 19 received Ad26.COV2.S at low or high dose, single or two shots; about 5 received placebo; per-sample allocation not given. It was on day 63 after the first vaccine or placebo injection that samples were taken. Generated by immunoSEQ multiplex PCR, the TCRdb table keeps only in-frame clones and is missing some. The sample carries fewer than 900,000 clones, 89% recorded once. Material: peripheral blood, obtained in a trial of Ad26.COV2.S vaccine versus placebo. The receptors stem from a person aged 18 to 65 who received the Ad26.COV2.S COVID-19 vaccine or a placebo.

The V call is TRBV11-2, the J call TRBJ2-1; D gene unclear. The CDR3 spans 13 residues. Germline CDR1 SGHAT, CDR2 FQNNGV. With 1 base removed from V and 5 bases from J, the gap between germline ends came to 6 bases. CDR3 nucleotides: TGTGCCAGCAGCTTAGTGGGCAACAATGAGCAGTTCTTC. The encoded protein is CASSLVGNNEQFF.

Worth noting for this clone: Other DNA sequences within the sample encode an identical CDR3. This chain's CDR3 is CASSSSGSTDTQYF. CDR3 sequence (DNA): TGTGCCAGCAGCTCTAGCGGGAGCACAGATACGCAGTATTTT. This rearrangement joins TRBV7-9 to TRBJ2-3, with 8 bases aligning to TRBD2. Trimming took 4 bases from V and 0 from J; bases not matched to a gene: 0. This CDR3 has 14 residues. Germline values: CDR1 SEHNR, CDR2 FQNEAQ (reference sequence).